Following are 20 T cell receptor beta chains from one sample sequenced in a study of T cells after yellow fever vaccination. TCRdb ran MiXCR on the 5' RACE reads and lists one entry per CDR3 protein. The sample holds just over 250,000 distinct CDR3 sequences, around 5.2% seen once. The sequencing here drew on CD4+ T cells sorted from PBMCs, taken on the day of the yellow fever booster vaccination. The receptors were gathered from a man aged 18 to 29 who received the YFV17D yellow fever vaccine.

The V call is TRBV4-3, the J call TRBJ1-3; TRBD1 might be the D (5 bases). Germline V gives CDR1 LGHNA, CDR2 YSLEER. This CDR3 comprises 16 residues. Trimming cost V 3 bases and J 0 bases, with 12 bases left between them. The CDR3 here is CASSHRLGGSGNTIYF. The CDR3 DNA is TGCGCCAGCAGCCACCGTTTGGGGGGCTCTGGAAACACCATATATTTT.

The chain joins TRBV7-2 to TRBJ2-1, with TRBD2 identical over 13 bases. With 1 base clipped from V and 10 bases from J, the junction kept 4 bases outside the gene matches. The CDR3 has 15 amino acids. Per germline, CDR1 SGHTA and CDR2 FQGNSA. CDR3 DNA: TGTGCCAGCAGCTTAGAACTAGCGGGGGGGCGGGAGCAGTTCTTC. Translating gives CASSLELAGGREQFF.

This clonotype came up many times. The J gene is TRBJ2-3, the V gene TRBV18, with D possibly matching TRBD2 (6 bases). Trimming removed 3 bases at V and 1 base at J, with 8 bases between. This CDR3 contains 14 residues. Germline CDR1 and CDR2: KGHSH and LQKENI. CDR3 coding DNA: TGTGCCAGCTCACCTCCGGGGGGCACAGATACGCAGTATTTT. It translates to CASSPPGGTDTQYF.

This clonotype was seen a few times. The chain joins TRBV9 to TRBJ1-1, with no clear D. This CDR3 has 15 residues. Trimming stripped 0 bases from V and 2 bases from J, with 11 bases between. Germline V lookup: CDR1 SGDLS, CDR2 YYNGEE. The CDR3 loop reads CASSVAWAENTEAFF. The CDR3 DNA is TGTGCCAGCAGCGTAGCGTGGGCTGAAAACACTGAAGCTTTCTTT.

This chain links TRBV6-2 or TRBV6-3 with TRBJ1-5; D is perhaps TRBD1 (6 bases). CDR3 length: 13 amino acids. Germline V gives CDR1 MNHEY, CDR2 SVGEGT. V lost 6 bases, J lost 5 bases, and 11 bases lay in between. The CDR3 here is CASRATGHQPQHF. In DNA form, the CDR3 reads TGTGCCAGCAGAGCGACAGGCCATCAGCCCCAGCATTTT.

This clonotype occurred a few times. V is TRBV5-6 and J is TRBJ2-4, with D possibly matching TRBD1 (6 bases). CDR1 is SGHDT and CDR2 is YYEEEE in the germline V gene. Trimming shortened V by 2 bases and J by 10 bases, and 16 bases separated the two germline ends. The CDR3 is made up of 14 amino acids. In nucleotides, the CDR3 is TGTGCCAGCAGCTTAGAGGCAGGGGCCACTATTCAGTACTTC. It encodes CASSLEAGATIQYF.

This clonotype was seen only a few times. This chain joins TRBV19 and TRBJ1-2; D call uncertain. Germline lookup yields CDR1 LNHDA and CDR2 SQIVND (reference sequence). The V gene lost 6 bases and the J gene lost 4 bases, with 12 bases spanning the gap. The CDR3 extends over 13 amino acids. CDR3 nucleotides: TGTGCCAGTAGCCCAGGCCTCCTCTATGGCTACACCTTC. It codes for CASSPGLLYGYTF.

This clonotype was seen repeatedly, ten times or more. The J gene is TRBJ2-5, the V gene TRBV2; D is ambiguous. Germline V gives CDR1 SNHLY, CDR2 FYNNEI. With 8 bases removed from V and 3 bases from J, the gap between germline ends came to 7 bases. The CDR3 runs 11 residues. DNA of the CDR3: TGTGCCAGCGGTCCAGAAGAGACCCAGTACTTC. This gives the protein CASGPEETQYF.

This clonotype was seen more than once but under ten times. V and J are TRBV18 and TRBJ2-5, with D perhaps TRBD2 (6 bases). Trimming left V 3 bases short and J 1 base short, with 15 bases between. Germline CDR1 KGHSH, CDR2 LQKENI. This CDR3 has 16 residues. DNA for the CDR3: TGTGCCAGCTCACCCCCGCGAGGTAGCGGCCAAGAGACCCAGTACTTC. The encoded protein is CASSPPRGSGQETQYF.

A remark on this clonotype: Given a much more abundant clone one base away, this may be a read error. The CDR3 nucleotides read TGTGCCAGCCCAGGAGTTTATAGCAATCAGCCCCAGCATTTT. Protein product: CASPGVYSNQPQHF. The V call is TRBV12-3 or TRBV12-4, the J call TRBJ1-5; D call uncertain. Trimming cost V 8 bases and J 0 bases, with 11 bases left between them. The CDR3 sequence is 14 residues long.

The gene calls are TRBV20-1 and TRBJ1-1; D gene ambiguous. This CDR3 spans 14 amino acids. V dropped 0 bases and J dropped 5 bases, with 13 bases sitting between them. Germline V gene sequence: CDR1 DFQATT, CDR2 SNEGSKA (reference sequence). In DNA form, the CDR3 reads TGCAGTGCTAGAGATCGTCGGGGAGATACTGAAGCTTTCTTT. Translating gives CSARDRRGDTEAFF.

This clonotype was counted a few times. The CDR3 sequence is CATSRGTEPNTEAFF. In DNA, the CDR3 is TGTGCCACCAGCAGAGGTACAGAACCGAACACTGAAGCTTTCTTT. The chain is built from TRBV15 and TRBJ1-1; D gene ambiguous. V gave up 1 base and J gave up 1 base, with 10 bases separating them. The CDR3 length is 15 residues. In germline, CDR1 is LNHNV, CDR2 YYDKDF (reference sequence).

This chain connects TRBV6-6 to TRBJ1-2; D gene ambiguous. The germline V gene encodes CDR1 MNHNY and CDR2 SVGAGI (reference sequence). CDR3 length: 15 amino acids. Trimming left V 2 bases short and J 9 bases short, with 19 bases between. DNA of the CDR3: TGTGCCAGCAGTTACCCCGTCATGGACTTCACCAGCTACACCTTC. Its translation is CASSYPVMDFTSYTF.

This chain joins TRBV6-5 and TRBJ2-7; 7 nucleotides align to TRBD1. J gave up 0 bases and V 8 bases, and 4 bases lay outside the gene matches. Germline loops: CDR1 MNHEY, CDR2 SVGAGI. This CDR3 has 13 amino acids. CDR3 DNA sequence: TGTGCCAGCGGGACAGTCCGCTCCTACGAGCAGTACTTC. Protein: CASGTVRSYEQYF.

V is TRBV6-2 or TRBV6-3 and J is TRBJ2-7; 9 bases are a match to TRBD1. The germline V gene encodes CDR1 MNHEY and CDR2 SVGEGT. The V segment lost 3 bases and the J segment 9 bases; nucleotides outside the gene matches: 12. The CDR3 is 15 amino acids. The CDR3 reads CASSYSPGQGLGQYF. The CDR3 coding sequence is TGTGCCAGCAGTTATAGCCCTGGACAGGGGCTGGGGCAGTACTTC.

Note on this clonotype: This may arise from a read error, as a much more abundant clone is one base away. For the CDR3, the DNA is TGCGCCGGCCAGAAGCGCCCAGGGGACCCCTACACTGAGCAGTTCTTC. Its protein is CAGQKRPGDPYTEQFF. The rearrangement uses TRBV5-1 and TRBJ2-1, with D perhaps TRBD1 (6 bases). CDR3 length: 16 amino acids. Germline CDR1 SGHRS, CDR2 YFSETQ.

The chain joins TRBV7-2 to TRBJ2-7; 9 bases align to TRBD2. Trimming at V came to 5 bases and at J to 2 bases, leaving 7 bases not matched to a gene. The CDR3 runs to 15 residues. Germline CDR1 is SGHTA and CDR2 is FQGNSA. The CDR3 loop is CASSANSGGPYEQYF. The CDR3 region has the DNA TGTGCCAGCAGCGCCAATAGCGGGGGACCCTACGAGCAGTACTTC.

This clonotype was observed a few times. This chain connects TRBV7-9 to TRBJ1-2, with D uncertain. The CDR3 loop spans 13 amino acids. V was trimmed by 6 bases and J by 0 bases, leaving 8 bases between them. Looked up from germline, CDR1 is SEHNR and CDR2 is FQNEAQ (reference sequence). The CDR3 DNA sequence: TGTGCCAGCAGGACGGTAGCTAACTATGGCTACACCTTC. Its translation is CASRTVANYGYTF.

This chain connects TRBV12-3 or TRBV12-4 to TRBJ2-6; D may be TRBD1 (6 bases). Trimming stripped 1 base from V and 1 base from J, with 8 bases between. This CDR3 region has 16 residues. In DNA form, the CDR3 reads TGTGCCAGCAGTTTAGGGGGGCGGTCTGGGGCCAACGTCCTGACTTTC. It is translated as CASSLGGRSGANVLTF.

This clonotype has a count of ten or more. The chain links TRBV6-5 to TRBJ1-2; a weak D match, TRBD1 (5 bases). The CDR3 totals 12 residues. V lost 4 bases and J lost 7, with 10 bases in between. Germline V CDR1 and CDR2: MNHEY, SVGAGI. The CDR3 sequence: CASSSFGGGYTF. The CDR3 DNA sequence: TGTGCCAGCAGTTCGTTTGGGGGTGGCTACACCTTC.